These 25 T cell receptor beta chains were all obtained from the same sample, sequenced in a study of CD8+ T cells in alopecia areata. RNA extraction and reverse transcription yielded cDNA as sequencing template. Some clones are missing from TCRdb's copy, which holds only in-frame ones; the method was immunoSEQ multiplex PCR. This sample has roughly 130,000 clones, with roughly 54% found just once. The input for sequencing was CD4+ T cells sorted from blood, taken at week 0. The source of these receptors is a human donor with alopecia areata.

The chain links TRBV5-5 to TRBJ2-7; possibly TRBD1 for D (7 bases). V shed 1 base and J shed 4 bases, with 15 bases lying between them. Germline V gene data show CDR1 as SGHKS and CDR2 as YYEKEE (reference sequence). This CDR3 has 15 residues. The CDR3 DNA reads TGTGCCAGCAGCTTGTCTGGAGGGGGCGGGTACGAGCAGTACTTC. As protein: CASSLSGGGGYEQYF.

This rearrangement joins TRBV4-3 to TRBJ2-1; D is possibly TRBD1 or TRBD2 (5 bases each). V lost 2 bases and J 6 bases, leaving 11 bases between the germline ends. CDR3 length: 14 residues. The germline V gene encodes CDR1 LGHNA and CDR2 YSLEER. CDR3 nucleotides: TGCGCCAGCAGCCAACCCGGGACGTCCAATGAGCAGTTCTTC. Its protein product is CASSQPGTSNEQFF.

This clone appeared a single time. The rearrangement uses TRBV28 and TRBJ2-5; 8 bases map to TRBD2. Trimming took 5 bases from V and 5 from J; bases not matched to a gene: 13. The CDR3 contains 16 residues. Germline V gene lookup returns CDR1 MDHEN and CDR2 SYDVKM. The DNA for the CDR3 is TGTGCCAGCAGTCCCCGGTGGACTAGCCAGGGGGAGACCCAGTACTTC. It is translated as CASSPRWTSQGETQYF.

The chain recombines TRBV21-1 with TRBJ2-4; the table's D call TRBD1 went unverified against the DNA. TRBV21-1 is a pseudogene. This CDR3 contains 20 residues. As DNA, the CDR3 is TGTGCCAGCAGCACCTTACCGGGACAGGGGGCCCCGGGGGCCAAAAACATTCAGTACTTC. Protein: CASSTLPGQGAPGAKNIQYF.

J is TRBJ1-5 and V is TRBV2, with 11 nucleotides matching TRBD1. Germline trimming cut 6 bases from V and 6 bases from J; bases unmatched to any gene: 7. Per the germline V gene, CDR1 is SNHLY and CDR2 is FYNNEI. CDR3 length: 15 residues. The CDR3 sequence: CASRRDRGDSQPQHF. CDR3 sequence (DNA): TGTGCCAGCAGAAGGGACAGGGGGGACTCTCAGCCCCAGCATTTT. Full variable domain (missing parts from reference TRBV2 and TRBJ1-5): EPEVTQTPSHQVTQMGQEVILRCVPISNHLYFYWYRQILGQKVEFLVSFYNNEISEKSEIFDDQFSVERPDGSNFTLKIRSTKLEDSAMYFCASRRDRGDSQPQHFGDGTRLSIL.

The chain is built from TRBV7-3 and TRBJ1-2, with 7 positions matching TRBD1. This CDR3 spans 14 amino acids. Per germline, CDR1 SGHTA and CDR2 FQGTGA. V shed 5 bases and J 6 bases; nucleotides not matched to a gene: 9. The CDR3 DNA sequence: TGTGCCAGCAGCGGAGGGCAGGGGGAGGATGGCTACACCTTC. This encodes CASSGGQGEDGYTF.

The gene calls are TRBV2 and TRBJ2-1; 8 bases are shared with TRBD2. After removal of 7 bases from V and 1 base from J, the junction contained 3 bases not matched to a gene. This CDR3 has 14 amino acids. The V gene's germline CDR1 is SNHLY and CDR2 FYNNEI. The CDR3 is CASIERESYNEQFF. The CDR3, as DNA: TGTGCCAGCATTGAGCGGGAGTCCTACAATGAGCAGTTCTTC.

The chain uses TRBV29-1 and TRBJ1-4, with TRBD1 identical over 8 bases. The length of the CDR3 is 12 residues. V lost 3 bases to trimming and J lost 7 bases; unmatched junction nucleotides: 1. Germline V lookup: CDR1 SQVTM, CDR2 ANQGSEA. CDR3 region: CSVDTGGEKLFF. The CDR3 nucleotides are TGCAGCGTTGATACAGGGGGTGAAAAACTGTTTTTT.

This clone is medium-sized within its sample. The chain joins TRBV4-2 to TRBJ1-4; D is ambiguous. The CDR3 is 14 amino acids. CDR1 and CDR2 (germline): LGHNA, YNFKEQ. Trimming stripped 3 bases from V and 8 bases from J, with 13 bases between. Written as DNA, the CDR3 is TGTGCCAGCAGCCACGGGGAGTCGGGGGAAAAACTGTTTTTT. It specifies CASSHGESGEKLFF.

The J gene is TRBJ2-5, the V gene TRBV7-2; D is perhaps TRBD1 or TRBD2 (5 bases each). Germline loops: CDR1 SGHTA, CDR2 FQGNSA. V lost 1 base and J 3 bases, leaving 12 bases between the germline ends. The CDR3 extends over 15 amino acids. CDR3 in amino acids: CASSLVGTAEETQYF. The CDR3 nucleotides are TGTGCCAGCAGCTTAGTGGGGACGGCGGAAGAGACCCAGTACTTC.

This clone was seen only a few times. The V call is TRBV6-6, the J call TRBJ1-2, with unresolved D. V shed 6 bases and J shed 2 bases, with 4 bases lying between them. Germline values: CDR1 MNHNY, CDR2 SVGAGI (reference sequence). CDR3 length: 11 residues. CDR3 bases: TGTGCCAGCAGGGAAAACTATGGCTACACCTTC. Amino acids: CASRENYGYTF.

This sequence joins TRBV5-1 and TRBJ2-3; D is perhaps TRBD2 (6 bases). Trimming removed 4 bases from V and 6 bases from J, with 9 bases in between. CDR1 and CDR2 (germline): SGHRS, YFSETQ. This CDR3 comprises 12 residues. CDR3 protein: CASSPTSDTQYF. CDR3 coding DNA: TGCGCCAGCAGCCCTACTAGCGATACGCAGTATTTT.

This sequence joins TRBV4-3 and TRBJ2-5; TRBD1 matches at 10 bases. CDR1 and CDR2 (germline): LGHNA, YSLEER. This CDR3 region has 15 residues. The ends lost 0 bases at V and 4 bases at J; junction bases unmatched: 2. CDR3 nucleotide sequence: TGCGCCAGCAGCCAAGATGGGACAGGGGTAGAGACCCAGTACTTC. Protein product: CASSQDGTGVETQYF.

This chain connects TRBV4-1 to TRBJ1-4; a weak D match, TRBD1 (5 bases). Germline CDR1 MGHRA, CDR2 YSYEKL. The V gene lost 4 bases and the J gene lost 1 base, with 7 bases spanning the gap. The CDR3 is 14 residues long. CDR3 coding DNA: TGCGCCAGCAGCCTAGACAGAACTAATGAAAAACTGTTTTTT. Translating it yields CASSLDRTNEKLFF.

V is TRBV9 and J is TRBJ1-2; D is ambiguous. This CDR3 region has 14 residues. The V gene lost 4 bases and the J gene lost 2 bases, with 12 bases spanning the gap. Germline values: CDR1 SGDLS, CDR2 YYNGEE. CDR3 protein: CASSPPTVNYGYTF. The DNA of the CDR3 is TGTGCCAGCAGCCCCCCTACAGTAAACTATGGCTACACCTTC.

The genes are TRBV9 and TRBJ2-7, with TRBD2 matching over 7 bases. V shed 0 bases, J shed 3 bases, and the junction held 6 bases outside the gene matches. The CDR3 is made up of 15 amino acids. Germline V gene sequence: CDR1 SGDLS, CDR2 YYNGEE. The CDR3 protein is CASSVAAGDGYEQYF. CDR3 coding DNA: TGTGCCAGCAGCGTAGCTGCGGGGGACGGCTACGAGCAGTACTTC.

The chain carries TRBV5-6 and TRBJ1-1, with a possible D match to TRBD1 (6 bases). Trimming took off 4 bases at V and 5 bases at J, with 15 bases between the two ends. The CDR3 loop spans 14 amino acids. From germline, CDR1 is SGHDT and CDR2 YYEEEE. The CDR3 nucleotides read TGTGCCAGCAGCCGAGCCACAGGGAAGACTGAAGCTTTCTTT. This gives the protein CASSRATGKTEAFF.

About this clone itself: Other DNA sequences in the same sample also yield this CDR3. The chain has TRBV29-1 and TRBJ2-5, with 12 bases matching TRBD1. The CDR3 has 18 amino acids. The germline V gene encodes CDR1 SQVTM and CDR2 ANQGSEA. The V segment lost 1 base and the J segment 4 bases; nucleotides outside the gene matches: 13. Written as DNA, the CDR3 is TGCAGCGTTGAAGGAGGGACAGGGGGCGCGAGGGGGTCAGAGACCCAGTACTTC. This codes for CSVEGGTGGARGSETQYF.

The chain employs TRBV9 and TRBJ2-3, with D possibly called TRBD1 or TRBD2 (5 bases each). From germline, CDR1 is SGDLS and CDR2 YYNGEE. With 0 bases removed from V and 3 bases from J, the gap between germline ends came to 11 bases. This CDR3 spans 15 amino acids. In nucleotides, the CDR3 is TGTGCCAGCAGCGTAGATGGGGGTGGTACAGATACGCAGTATTTT. Translation gives CASSVDGGGTDTQYF.

This clone occurred once. The chain couples TRBV18 to TRBJ2-2; 9 bases match TRBD1. From germline, CDR1 is KGHSH and CDR2 LQKENI. The CDR3 contains 16 residues. V was pared by 3 bases and J by 3 bases, with 5 bases of the junction left unmatched. The CDR3 loop reads CASSPRGQGYTGELFF. DNA for the CDR3: TGTGCCAGCTCACCTCGGGGACAGGGATACACCGGGGAGCTGTTTTTT.

This clone occurred a few times. The V and J genes are TRBV7-2 and TRBJ2-2; TRBD2 matches at 12 bases. The CDR3 runs to 15 residues. The V and J ends lost 6 bases and 5 bases, in that order; junction bases with no gene match: 4. Germline CDR1 is SGHTA and CDR2 is FQGNSA. Here the CDR3 reads CASSPLAGGTGELFF. The CDR3 DNA reads as TGTGCCAGCAGTCCACTAGCGGGAGGAACCGGGGAGCTGTTTTTT.

The rearrangement links TRBV19 to TRBJ2-5; TRBD1 aligns across 10 bases. Losses at the gene ends were 5 bases for V and 6 bases for J; bases not matched to a gene: 9. This CDR3 is built from 15 residues. Germline CDR1 and CDR2: LNHDA and SQIVND (reference sequence). CDR3 coding DNA: TGTGCCAGTAGTGAACGACGACAGGGGGCGAAGACCCAGTACTTC. This sequence encodes CASSERRQGAKTQYF.

The chain recombines TRBV7-3 with TRBJ2-3; 11 nucleotides align to TRBD2. The germline V gene encodes CDR1 SGHTA and CDR2 FQGTGA. The trim removed 5 bases at V and 5 bases at J, leaving 9 bases unmatched. The CDR3 consists of 16 residues. The CDR3, as DNA: TGTGCCAGCAGCCCCGGGTCTAGCGGGAGGATAGATACGCAGTATTTT. This translates into CASSPGSSGRIDTQYF.

The rearrangement uses TRBV29-1 and TRBJ2-7; TRBD1 might be the D (7 bases). The germline V and J ends were trimmed by 7 bases and 2 bases, with 12 bases remaining between them. The CDR3 spans 12 residues. Germline loops: CDR1 SQVTM, CDR2 ANQGSEA. The DNA of the CDR3 is TGCAGCGCCGGGGGACAGACCTACGAGCAGTACTTC. It codes for CSAGGQTYEQYF.

This clone was seen once. Germline is not matched at one junction end, which may reflect a read error. V gene TRBV7-6 combines with J gene TRBJ2-1; 8 nucleotides line up with TRBD2. The CDR3 is 13 amino acids. Per germline, CDR1 SGHVS and CDR2 FNYEAQ. The CDR3 region has the DNA TGTGCCAGCAGCGCCCTAGAAGCGGGAGACCCGATCTTC. It specifies CASSALEAGDPIF.